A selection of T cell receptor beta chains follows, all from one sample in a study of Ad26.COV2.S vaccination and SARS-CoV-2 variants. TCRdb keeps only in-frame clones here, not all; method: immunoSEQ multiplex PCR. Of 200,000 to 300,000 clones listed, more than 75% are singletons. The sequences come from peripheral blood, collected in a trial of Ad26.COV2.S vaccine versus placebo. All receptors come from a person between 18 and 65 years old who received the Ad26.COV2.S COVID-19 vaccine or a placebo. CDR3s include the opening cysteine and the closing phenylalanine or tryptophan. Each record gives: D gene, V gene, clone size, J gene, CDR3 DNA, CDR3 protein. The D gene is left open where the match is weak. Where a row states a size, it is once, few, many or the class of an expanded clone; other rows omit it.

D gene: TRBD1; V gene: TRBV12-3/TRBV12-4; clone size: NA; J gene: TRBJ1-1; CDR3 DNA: TGTGCCAGCACTGGGACAGAGAACACTGAAGCTTTCTTT; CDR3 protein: CASTGTENTEAFF
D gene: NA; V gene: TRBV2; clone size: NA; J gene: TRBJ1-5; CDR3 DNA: TGTGCCAGCTCTGGGGGGGGTAACAATCAGCCCCAGCATTTT; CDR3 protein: CASSGGGNNQPQHF
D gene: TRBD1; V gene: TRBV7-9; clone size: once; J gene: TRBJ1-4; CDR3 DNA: TGTGCCAGCAGTAAAACAGACAGGGGATGGACTAATGAAAAACTGTTTTTT; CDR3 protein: CASSKTDRGWTNEKLFF
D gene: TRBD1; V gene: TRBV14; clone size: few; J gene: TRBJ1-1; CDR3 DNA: TGTGCCAGCAGCCTCCGGACAGGATTGAACACTGAAGCTTTCTTT; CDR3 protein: CASSLRTGLNTEAFF
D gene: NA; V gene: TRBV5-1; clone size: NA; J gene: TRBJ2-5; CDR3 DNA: TGCGCCAGCAGCTTGGTCGAGACCCAGTACTTC; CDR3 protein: CASSLVETQYF
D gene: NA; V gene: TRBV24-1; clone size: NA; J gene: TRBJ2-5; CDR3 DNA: TGTGCCACCAGTGATGGGCTAAAAGAGACCCAGTACTTC; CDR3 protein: CATSDGLKETQYF
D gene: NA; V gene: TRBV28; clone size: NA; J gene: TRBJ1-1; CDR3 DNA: TGTGCCAGCAGTTTTGGACTTCCGAACACTGAAGCTTTCTTT; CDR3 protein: CASSFGLPNTEAFF
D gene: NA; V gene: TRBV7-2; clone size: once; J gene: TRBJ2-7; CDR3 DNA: TGTGCCAGCAGCTTATTAGGGGGAGGGGGCCCCTACGAGCAGTACTTC; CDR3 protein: CASSLLGGGGPYEQYF
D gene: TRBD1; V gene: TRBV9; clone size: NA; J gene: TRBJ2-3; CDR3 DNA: TGTGCCAGCAGCGTATTCCGGGACAGGGATGATACGCAGTATTTT; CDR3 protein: CASSVFRDRDDTQYF
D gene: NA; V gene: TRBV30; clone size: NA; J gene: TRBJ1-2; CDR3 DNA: TGTGCCTGGAGTCGCAGGGCTGGCTACACCTTC; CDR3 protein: CAWSRRAGYTF
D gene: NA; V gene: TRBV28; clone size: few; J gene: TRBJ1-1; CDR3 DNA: TGTGCCAGCAGTCTGATGAACACTGAAGCTTTCTTT; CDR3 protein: CASSLMNTEAFF
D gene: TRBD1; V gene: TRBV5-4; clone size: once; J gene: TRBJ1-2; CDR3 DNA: TGTGCCAGCAGTAACAAGGTCGGCAGGGGGTTGGATGGCTACACCTTC; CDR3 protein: CASSNKVGRGLDGYTF
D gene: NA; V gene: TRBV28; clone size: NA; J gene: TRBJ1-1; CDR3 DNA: TGTGCCACCCAGAGTTACACTGAAGCTTTCTTT; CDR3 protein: CATQSYTEAFF
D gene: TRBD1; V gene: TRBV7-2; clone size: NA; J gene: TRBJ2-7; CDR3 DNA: TGTGCCAGCAGCCCGTGGGACAGGGTGTACGAGCAGTACTTC; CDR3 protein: CASSPWDRVYEQYF